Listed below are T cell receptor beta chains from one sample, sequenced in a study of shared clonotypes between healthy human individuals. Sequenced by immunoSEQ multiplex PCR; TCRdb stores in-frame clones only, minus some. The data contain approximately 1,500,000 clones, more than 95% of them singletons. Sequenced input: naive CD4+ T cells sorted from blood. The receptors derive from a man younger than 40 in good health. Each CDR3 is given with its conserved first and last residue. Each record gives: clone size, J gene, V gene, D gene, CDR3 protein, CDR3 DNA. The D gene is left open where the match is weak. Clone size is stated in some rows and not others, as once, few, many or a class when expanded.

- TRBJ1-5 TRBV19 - CASSTSGALSNQPQHF TGTGCCAGTAGCACCTCGGGGGCCCTCAGCAATCAGCCCCAGCATTTT
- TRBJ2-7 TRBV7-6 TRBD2 CASSRTSGNYEQYF TGTGCCAGCAGCCGGACTAGCGGGAACTACGAGCAGTACTTC
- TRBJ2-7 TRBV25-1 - CASSRGYEQYF TGTGCCAGCAGTCGGGGTTACGAGCAGTACTTC
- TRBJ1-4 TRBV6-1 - CASSGRFGAEEKLFF TGTGCCAGCAGTGGCCGTTTCGGGGCAGAGGAAAAACTGTTTTTT
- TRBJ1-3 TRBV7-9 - CASSSQKDRYSGNTIYF TGTGCCAGCAGCTCGCAGAAAGACAGGTACTCTGGAAACACCATATATTTT
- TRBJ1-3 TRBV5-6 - CASSSTMRGNTIYF TGTGCCAGCAGCTCAACAATGAGAGGAAACACCATATATTTT
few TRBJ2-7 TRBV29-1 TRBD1 CSVRTGPYEQYF TGCAGCGTTCGGACAGGCCCCTACGAGCAGTACTTC
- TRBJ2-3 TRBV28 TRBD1 CASLLRTGGNTDTQYF TGTGCCAGCTTGCTCCGGACAGGGGGGAACACAGATACGCAGTATTTT
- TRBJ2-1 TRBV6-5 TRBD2 CASSYLWGRGENEQFF TGTGCCAGCAGTTACCTTTGGGGGAGGGGAGAGAATGAGCAGTTCTTC
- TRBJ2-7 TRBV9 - CASSHGLEQYYEQYF TGTGCCAGCAGCCATGGACTCGAACAATACTACGAGCAGTACTTC
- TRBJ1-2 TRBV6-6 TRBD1 CASSSDRGSYYGYTF TGTGCCAGCAGTTCCGACAGGGGTTCTTACTATGGCTACACCTTC
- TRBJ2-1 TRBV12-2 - CASRFTTGPKYNEQFF TGTGCAAGTCGCTTTACCACCGGGCCAAAATACAATGAGCAGTTCTTC
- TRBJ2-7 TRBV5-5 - CASSLQGDYEQYF TGTGCCAGCAGCTTGCAGGGCGACTACGAGCAGTACTTC
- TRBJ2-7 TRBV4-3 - CASSQIRDGSYEQYF TGCGCCAGCAGCCAGATCCGGGACGGCTCCTACGAGCAGTACTTC
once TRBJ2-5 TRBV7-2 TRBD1 CASSFDRGRETQYF TGTGCCAGCAGCTTCGACAGGGGGCGGGAGACCCAGTACTTC
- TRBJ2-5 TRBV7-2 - CASSSGQGLGETQYF TGTGCCAGCAGCTCCGGGCAGGGGCTGGGGGAGACCCAGTACTTC
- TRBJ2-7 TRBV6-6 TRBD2 CASSRLAGYYEQYF TGTGCCAGCAGTCGACTAGCGGGATACTACGAGCAGTACTTC
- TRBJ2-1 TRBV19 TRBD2 CSDGGEGKAQFF TGTTCCGACGGAGGGGAGGGGAAGGCGCAGTTCTTC
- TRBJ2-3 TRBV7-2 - CASSPSADTQYF TGTGCCAGCAGCCCCTCCGCAGATACGCAGTATTTT
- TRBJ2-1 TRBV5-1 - CASSFGGMGNEQFF TGCGCCAGCAGCTTCGGCGGGATGGGGAATGAGCAGTTCTTC
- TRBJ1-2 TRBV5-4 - CASSPEVGYGYTF TGTGCCAGCAGCCCCGAGGTGGGCTATGGCTACACCTTC
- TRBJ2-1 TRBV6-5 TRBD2 CASSYTLAGKNEQFF TGTGCCAGCAGTTACACGCTAGCGGGTAAGAATGAGCAGTTCTTC
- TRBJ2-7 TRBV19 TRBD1 CASTDRGDSYEQYF TGTGCCAGCACTGACAGGGGGGACTCCTACGAGCAGTACTTC
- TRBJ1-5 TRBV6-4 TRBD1 CASSEVTGVQPQHF TGTGCCAGCAGTGAAGTAACAGGGGTTCAGCCCCAGCATTTT